The 18 T cell receptor beta chains given below trace back to one sample, sequenced in a study of tissue T cells after allogeneic stem cell transplantation. Using immunoSEQ multiplex PCR, the repertoire was profiled, and TCRdb retains in-frame clones only, with some absent. The data show about 21,000 clones, approximately 72% seen once. Sequencing was performed on spleen. Receptors were obtained from a female BALB/c mouse in good health. For the strain, the MHC haplotype given is H2-d.

In the case of this clone: A read error may produce the germline difference seen at one junction end. Gene names denote mouse genes. From the germline J gene comes the end of the CDR3, since the read stops 1 residue before it. Distinct nucleotide sequences in the sample also encode this CDR3. The chain employs TRBV20 and TRBJ2-5, with D uncertain. CDR1 GFQATS and CDR2 STVNSAI come from the germline V gene. The CDR3 length is 13 residues. CDR3 sequence reads: CGARRGGQDTQYF. The sequenced CDR3 bases are TGCGGTGCTAGGCGGGGAGGCCAAGACACCCAGTAC.

As concerns this clone: Mouse names are used for the genes. From the germline J gene comes the end of the CDR3, since the read stops 1 residue before it. This rearrangement joins TRBV29 to TRBJ1-6; weak D call: TRBD1 (6 bases). TRBJ1-6 is sorted into the ORF group, with uncertain function. The CDR3 spans 14 residues. CDR1 and CDR2 (germline): MSHET, SYDVDS. V was shortened by 3 bases and J by 7 bases, with 10 bases between the two germline ends. CDR3 residues: CASSFRGQNSPLYF. The DNA read from the CDR3 is TGTGCTAGCAGTTTCCGCGGACAGAATTCGCCCCTCTAC.

About this clone itself: Mouse names are used for the genes. The read comes to an end 1 residue before the CDR3 does, leaving the germline J gene to fill in the end. V usage is TRBV4 and J usage is TRBJ1-1; D is unclear. Per the germline V gene, CDR1 is LGHDT and CDR2 is YNNKQL (reference sequence). The V end lost 4 bases, the J end lost 0 bases, and 6 bases lay between the germline ends. There are 13 residues in the CDR3. CDR3 sequence: CASSLTPNTEVFF. CDR3 DNA, as far as it was read: TGTGCCAGCAGCTTGACACCAAACACAGAAGTCTTC.

This clone came up once. The gene symbols are mouse symbols. From the germline J gene comes the end of the CDR3, since the read stops 1 residue before it. The gene calls are TRBV31 and TRBJ1-5, with 8 positions matching TRBD1. The CDR3 has 12 amino acids. Germline CDR1 GKSSPN, CDR2 SITVG. J gave up 6 bases and V 5 bases, and 3 bases lay outside the gene matches. The covered CDR3 bases are TGTGCCTGGGACAGGGGAGGCCAGGCTCCGCTT. Translation: CAWDRGGQAPL. The whole CDR3 reads CAWDRGGQAPLF.

To note about this clone: The gene names here belong to mouse. The sequenced fragment ends 1 residue before the CDR3 boundary, so the rest is inferred from the germline J gene. The gene calls are TRBV13-2 and TRBJ2-5, with 9 bases identical to TRBD2. Germline CDR1 reads NNHNN; CDR2 reads SYGAGS (reference sequence). The length of the CDR3 is 16 residues. Trimming cost V 0 bases and J 0 bases; bases outside gene matches: 2. Incomplete CDR3 DNA: TGTGCCAGCGGTGATGGGACTGGGGTTAACCAAGACACCCAGTAC. This encodes CASGDGTGVNQDTQY. Given in full, the CDR3 is CASGDGTGVNQDTQYF.

To note about this clone: The gene symbols are mouse symbols. The CDR3 end falls 1 residue outside the read, so it is completed with the germline J gene. This sequence joins TRBV4 and TRBJ1-6, with 7 bases that match TRBD1. TRBJ1-6 is placed among ORFs of uncertain function. Germline-derived CDR1 and CDR2 are LGHDT and YNNKQL (reference sequence). The CDR3 length is 12 residues. The V segment lost 6 bases and the J segment 9 bases; nucleotides outside the gene matches: 2. Here the CDR3 reads CASSHRGSPLYF. The CDR3 DNA, read in part, is TGTGCCAGCAGTCACAGGGGTTCGCCCCTCTAC.

In regard to this clone: The gene names given are mouse names. Read data end 1 residue before the CDR3 end; the end is taken from the germline J gene. The chain uses TRBV29 and TRBJ2-2, with D hard to call. Germline assignment: CDR1 MSHET and CDR2 SYDVDS. The CDR3 covers 12 residues. The germline V and J ends were trimmed by 2 bases and 6 bases, with 4 bases remaining between them. The part of the CDR3 DNA that was read is TGTGCTAGCAGTTTAGGGGCCGGGCAGCTCTAC. Residues: CASSLGAGQLY. The CDR3 in full is CASSLGAGQLYF.

Comments on this clone: Gene and germline names: mouse. Coverage ceases 1 residue before the CDR3 finishes, and the germline J gene fills in the end. The chain recombines TRBV20 with TRBJ1-1; D perhaps matches TRBD1 (5 bases). Germline CDR1 and CDR2: GFQATS and STVNSAI. The CDR3 extends over 12 amino acids. Trimming shortened V by 0 bases and J by 6 bases, and 8 bases separated the two germline ends. This CDR3 is CGARDREAEVFF. The covered CDR3 bases are TGTGGTGCTAGGGACAGGGAGGCAGAAGTCTTC.

With regard to this clone: Any gene name here is a mouse gene name. The DNA ends 1 residue before the CDR3 does, and the rest of the CDR3 is filled in from the germline J gene. The rearrangement links TRBV31 to TRBJ2-2, with TRBD1 as a possible D gene (5 bases). Between the trimmed V and J ends, which lost 0 bases and 1 base, there was a span of 9 bases. CDR1 and CDR2 (germline): GKSSPN, SITVG. The CDR3 loop spans 15 amino acids. The CDR3 sequence is CAWSLGGENTGQLYF. The DNA read from the CDR3 is TGTGCCTGGAGTCTAGGAGGGGAAAACACCGGGCAGCTCTAC.

As regards this clone: Germline and genes here are mouse. Incomplete CDR3 DNA: TGTGCCAGCAGTGGACTGGGGGGGCGAGAACAGTAC. This codes for CASSGLGGREQY. The complete CDR3 protein is CASSGLGGREQYF. This chain connects TRBV19 to TRBJ2-7; the match to TRBD2 covers 13 bases. The observed sequence ends 1 residue before the CDR3 terminus, with the missing tail filled in from the germline J gene. The J segment lost 7 bases and the V segment lost 4 bases, leaving 2 bases of the junction unmatched. The CDR3 length is 13 residues. Germline-derived CDR1 and CDR2 are FNHDT and SITEND (reference sequence).

This clone was seen a handful of times. The gene names here belong to mouse. From the germline J gene comes the end of the CDR3, since the read stops 1 residue before it. The chain recombines TRBV5 with TRBJ1-4; 9 bases line up with TRBD1. Germline trimming cut 2 bases from V and 2 bases from J; bases unmatched to any gene: 3. The CDR3 has 16 amino acids. Germline V gene sequence: CDR1 LGHNA, CDR2 YNLKQL (reference sequence). CDR3: CASSQNRGLSNERLFF. The sequenced CDR3 bases are TGTGCCAGCAGCCAAAACAGGGGGCTGTCCAACGAAAGATTATTT.

This clone has a handful of counts. Genes and germline are mouse. The read finishes 1 residue shy of the CDR3 end, and the germline J gene is used to complete it. The J gene is TRBJ2-5, the V gene TRBV5; no reliable D call. This CDR3 has 15 residues. CDR1 and CDR2 from the germline V gene are LGHNA and YNLKQL (reference sequence). V shed 1 base and J shed 0 bases, with 8 bases lying between them. The CDR3 sequence is CASSQGGINQDTQYF. CDR3 DNA (partial): TGTGCCAGCAGCCAAGGGGGAATTAACCAAGACACCCAGTAC.

With respect to this clone: Any gene name here is a mouse gene name. The read terminates 1 residue before the CDR3 end, so the remaining end is supplied by the germline J gene. The chain couples TRBV13-2 to TRBJ1-3, with TRBD1 identical over 9 bases. Germline CDR1 is NNHNN and CDR2 is SYGAGS (reference sequence). CDR3 size: 15 residues. The trim removed 6 bases at V and 0 bases at J, leaving 4 bases unmatched. CDR3 sequence: CASAGQGNSGNTLYF. CDR3 DNA, as far as it was read: TGTGCCAGCGCTGGACAGGGGAATTCTGGAAATACGCTCTAT.

On this clone: Here the gene names and germline are mouse. The CDR3 goes on 1 residue after the read ends, and that part is filled in from the germline J gene. This chain connects TRBV14 to TRBJ2-3, with D possibly being TRBD1 (6 bases). V gave up 3 bases and J gave up 3 bases, with 8 bases separating them. This CDR3 has 13 residues. Germline V gene sequence: CDR1 SGHDT, CDR2 FRDEAV. CDR3 DNA, as far as it was read: TGTGCCAGCAGTTATGGGACAGCAGAAACGCTGTAT. Protein product: CASSYGTAETLY. The full CDR3 reads CASSYGTAETLYF.

This clone has more than one count but fewer than ten. Gene and germline names: mouse. The missing CDR3 end, 1 residue past where the read stops, is filled in from the germline J gene. This chain connects TRBV13-1 to TRBJ1-1; the match to TRBD1 covers 9 bases. The CDR3 is 15 amino acids. V trimming: 0 bases; J trimming: 1 base; junction bases outside the gene matches: 1. CDR1 NSHNY and CDR2 SYGAGN come from the germline V gene. The CDR3 is CASSDETGGNTEVFF. The CDR3 bases that were read are TGTGCCAGCAGTGATGAGACAGGGGGGAACACAGAAGTCTTC.

In regard to this clone: Germline and genes here are mouse. The CDR3 DNA, read in part, is TGTGCCAGCAGTGATGAGTGGGGGGGCGCTAGTCAAAACACCTTGTAC. Translating gives CASSDEWGGASQNTLY. The complete CDR3 protein is CASSDEWGGASQNTLYF. This chain uses TRBV13-3 with TRBJ2-4, with 9 bases aligning to TRBD2. The CDR3 extends 1 residue past the end of the read, so its final part is completed from the germline J gene. The CDR3 covers 17 residues. Germline CDR1 and CDR2: NNHDY and SYVADS. J gave up 0 bases and V 0 bases, and 5 bases lay outside the gene matches.

This clone was counted between two and nine times. Mouse gene names and germline throughout. The CDR3 end is not reached by the read, which stops 1 residue before it; the germline J gene fills it in. V gene TRBV13-3 combines with J gene TRBJ2-7, with D perhaps TRBD1 or TRBD2 (5 bases each). Germline V gene sequence: CDR1 NNHDY, CDR2 SYVADS. The CDR3 is 12 amino acids. The germline V and J ends were trimmed by 0 bases and 7 bases, with 8 bases remaining between them. CDR3 bases read: TGTGCCAGCAGTGATGGGGGGTGGGAACAGTAC. Translation: CASSDGGWEQY. The entire CDR3 protein is CASSDGGWEQYF.

Turning to this clone: Genes and germline come from the mouse. The read ends 1 residue early relative to the CDR3; the germline J gene fills the gap. V and J are TRBV29 and TRBJ2-2; D could derive from TRBD1 or TRBD2 (5 bases each). This CDR3 is 13 amino acids long. Germline CDR1 MSHET, CDR2 SYDVDS. V lost 7 bases and J lost 4, with 10 bases in between. CDR3 bases read: TGTGCTAGCACCTCAGGGACCACCGGGCAGCTCTAC. It encodes CASTSGTTGQLY. The CDR3 reads in full as CASTSGTTGQLYF.